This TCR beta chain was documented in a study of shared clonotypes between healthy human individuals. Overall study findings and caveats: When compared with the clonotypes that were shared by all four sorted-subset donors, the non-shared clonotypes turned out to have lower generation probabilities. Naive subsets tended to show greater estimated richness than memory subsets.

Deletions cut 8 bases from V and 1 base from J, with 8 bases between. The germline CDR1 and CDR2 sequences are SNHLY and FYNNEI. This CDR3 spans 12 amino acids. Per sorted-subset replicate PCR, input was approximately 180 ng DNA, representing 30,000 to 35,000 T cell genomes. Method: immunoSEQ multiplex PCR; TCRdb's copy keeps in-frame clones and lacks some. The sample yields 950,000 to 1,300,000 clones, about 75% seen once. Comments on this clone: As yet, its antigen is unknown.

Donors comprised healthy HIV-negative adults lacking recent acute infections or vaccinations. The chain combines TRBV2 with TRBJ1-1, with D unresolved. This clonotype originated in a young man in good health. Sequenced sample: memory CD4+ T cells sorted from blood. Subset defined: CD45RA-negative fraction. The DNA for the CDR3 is TGTGCCAGCGGTATAGGGAACACTGAAGCTTTCTTT. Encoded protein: CASGIGNTEAFF. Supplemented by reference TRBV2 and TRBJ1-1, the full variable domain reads EPEVTQTPSHQVTQMGQEVILRCVPISNHLYFYWYRQILGQKVEFLVSFYNNEISEKSEIFDDQFSVERPDGSNFTLKIRSTKLEDSAMYFCASGIGNTEAFFGQGTRLTVV.